A selection of T cell receptor beta chains follows, all from one sample in a study of blood T cell repertoires in COVID-19. The repertoire was sequenced with immunoSEQ multiplex PCR; TCRdb's copy has only in-frame clones and lacks some. The sample contains about 100,000 clones, approximately 86% of which appear only once. The source material was PBMCs or T cells enriched from blood (not recorded which). Receptors were obtained from a woman aged 50 to 65 who had recovered from COVID-19. Each CDR3 is given with its conserved first and last residue. A D gene is named only where the DNA matches it firmly. Clone size is stated in some rows and not others, as once, few, many or a class when expanded.

d_call	clone_size	v_call	j_call	cdr3_aa	cdr3_nt
.	once	TRBV28	TRBJ2-3	CASHYTGPKRGTDTQYF	TGTGCCAGCCACTACACGGGGCCCAAGCGGGGCACAGATACGCAGTATTTT
.	.	TRBV6-5	TRBJ2-7	CASSQGGIAYEQYF	TGTGCCAGCAGTCAGGGGGGAATAGCGTACGAGCAGTACTTC
.	.	TRBV5-1	TRBJ1-6	CASSSGAGSYNSPLHF	TGCGCCAGCAGCTCCGGAGCCGGAAGCTATAATTCACCCCTCCACTTT
.	.	TRBV30	TRBJ2-7	CAWTHIRSEQYF	TGTGCCTGGACTCACATCAGAAGCGAGCAGTACTTC
.	many	TRBV7-9	TRBJ2-2	CASSLGASHTGELFF	TGTGCCAGCAGCTTAGGGGCCAGCCACACCGGGGAGCTGTTTTTT
.	.	TRBV21-1	TRBJ1-1	CASSPSDKHSEAFF	TGTGCCAGCAGCCCCTCCGACAAACATTCTGAAGCTTTCTTT
TRBD2	.	TRBV2	TRBJ2-5	CASSGGLAGGAETQYF	TGTGCCAGCAGTGGGGGACTAGCGGGAGGGGCAGAGACCCAGTACTTC
TRBD2	.	TRBV6-4	TRBJ2-3	CASSVQAGSTDTQYF	TGTGCCAGCAGTGTGCAAGCGGGGAGCACAGATACGCAGTATTTT
.	.	TRBV30	TRBJ2-1	CAWSVPRVAYNEQFF	TGTGCCTGGAGTGTACCAAGAGTGGCCTACAATGAGCAGTTCTTC
TRBD2	.	TRBV11-3	TRBJ2-1	CASSFGGALDEQFF	TGTGCCAGCAGCTTCGGGGGGGCCCTGGATGAGCAGTTCTTC
.	.	TRBV28	TRBJ1-2	CASSLTVGARGYTF	TGTGCCAGCAGTCTAACGGTGGGGGCGAGGGGCTACACCTTC
.	.	TRBV5-4	TRBJ1-1	CASSFPFLGENAEAFF	TGTGCCAGCAGCTTTCCGTTTCTTGGGGAGAACGCTGAAGCTTTCTTT
TRBD2	.	TRBV3-1/TRBV3-2	TRBJ2-3	CASSQEIRLAGDRGSDTQYF	TGTGCCAGCAGCCAAGAGATTCGGCTAGCGGGGGATCGTGGTTCAGATACGCAGTATTTT
TRBD1	.	TRBV6-6	TRBJ1-4	CASSWTGVEEKLFF	TGTGCCAGCAGCTGGACAGGGGTAGAAGAAAAACTGTTTTTT
TRBD2	.	TRBV9	TRBJ2-5	CASSVVAGGETQYF	TGTGCCAGCAGCGTAGTAGCGGGGGGGGAGACCCAGTACTTC
.	many	TRBV19	TRBJ1-5	CASSFDRVDQPQHF	TGTGCCAGTAGCTTCGACAGAGTGGATCAGCCCCAGCATTTT
TRBD1	.	TRBV5-6	TRBJ1-6	CASSWTGGTPNSPLHF	TGTGCCAGCAGCTGGACAGGGGGCACCCCTAACTCACCCCTCCACTTT
.	.	TRBV28	TRBJ2-7	CASSFGGPYEQYF	TGTGCCAGCAGTTTCGGGGGGCCCTACGAGCAGTACTTC
.	.	TRBV18	TRBJ2-3	CASSPIGADTQYF	TGTGCCAGCTCACCAATAGGGGCCGATACGCAGTATTTT
.	.	TRBV28	TRBJ2-1	CASSSHGTRLNEQFF	TGTGCCAGCAGTTCACACGGGACTCGGTTAAATGAGCAGTTCTTC
.	.	TRBV28	TRBJ1-6	CASKRHSYNSPLHF	TGTGCCAGCAAACGACACTCCTATAATTCACCCCTCCACTTT
.	.	TRBV5-4	TRBJ2-1	CASRNNAQGKDEQFF	TGTGCCAGCAGAAATAATGCACAGGGTAAGGATGAGCAGTTCTTC
TRBD2	.	TRBV15	TRBJ2-7	CATGEGPYEQYF	TGTGCCACCGGGGAGGGACCCTACGAGCAGTACTTC
TRBD2	.	TRBV6-1	TRBJ2-3	CASSGALAGGQDTQYF	TGTGCCAGCAGTGGAGCACTAGCGGGGGGCCAAGATACGCAGTATTTT
TRBD1	.	TRBV7-9	TRBJ2-5	CASSLGTGRVQETQYF	TGTGCCAGCAGCTTAGGGACAGGGCGGGTCCAAGAGACCCAGTACTTC
.	.	TRBV7-8	TRBJ2-7	CASSPSSYEQYF	TGTGCCAGCAGCCCTTCCTCCTACGAGCAGTACTTC
TRBD1	.	TRBV9	TRBJ1-2	CASSPRGQGNYGYTF	TGTGCCAGCAGCCCCCGGGGACAGGGGAACTATGGCTACACCTTC
TRBD1	.	TRBV3-1/TRBV3-2	TRBJ1-1	CASSEGATEAFF	TGTGCCAGCAGCGAGGGGGCTACTGAAGCTTTCTTT
TRBD1	.	TRBV19	TRBJ1-1	CASSILRQGSTEAFF	TGTGCCAGTAGTATCCTAAGACAGGGAAGCACTGAAGCTTTCTTT
.	.	TRBV7-3	TRBJ2-1	CASSPGSENEQFF	TGTGCCAGCAGCCCCGGGTCAGAGAATGAGCAGTTCTTC
TRBD1	once	TRBV28	TRBJ2-2	CASSRDRLNTGELFF	TGTGCCAGCAGTCGGGACAGGCTGAACACCGGGGAGCTGTTTTTT
TRBD2	.	TRBV5-1	TRBJ2-7	CASSSSLAGSYEQYF	TGCGCCAGCAGCTCTTCACTAGCGGGATCTTACGAGCAGTACTTC
TRBD2	once	TRBV7-9	TRBJ2-1	CASSLAYVAGGPNEQFF	TGTGCCAGCAGCTTAGCGTACGTAGCGGGAGGGCCGAATGAGCAGTTCTTC
TRBD1	.	TRBV20-1	TRBJ2-7	CSASLIVGQGFEQYF	TGCAGTGCTAGTCTTATAGTGGGACAGGGGTTCGAGCAGTACTTC
.	once	TRBV19	TRBJ2-1	CASTNWESSYNEQFF	TGTGCCAGTACCAACTGGGAGAGCTCCTACAATGAGCAGTTCTTC
.	.	TRBV5-1	TRBJ1-3	CASSGTGYSGNTIYF	TGCGCCAGCAGCGGAACAGGGTACTCTGGAAACACCATATATTTT
TRBD2	few	TRBV5-4	TRBJ2-6	CASSPGTSGRLDNVLTF	TGTGCCAGCAGCCCCGGGACTAGCGGGAGGTTGGACAACGTCCTGACTTTC
TRBD1	many	TRBV6-5	TRBJ2-7	CASSQDRGGKQYF	TGTGCCAGCAGCCAGGACAGGGGGGGTAAGCAGTACTTC
TRBD2	.	TRBV30	TRBJ2-1	CAWSGLAGVSYNEQFF	TGTGCCTGGAGTGGTCTAGCGGGAGTTTCCTACAATGAGCAGTTCTTC
TRBD1	once	TRBV27	TRBJ2-3	CASSKLGGQGTTDTQYF	TGTGCCAGTTCTAAGTTGGGCGGACAGGGAACGACAGATACGCAGTATTTT
TRBD2	.	TRBV5-7	TRBJ2-3	CASTPPLTSGPTDTQYF	TGTGCCAGCACCCCCCCCTTGACTAGCGGACCCACGGATACGCAGTATTTT
TRBD2	.	TRBV6-4	TRBJ2-7	CATPTSGYEQYF	TGTGCCACCCCGACTAGCGGTTACGAGCAGTACTTC
TRBD2	once	TRBV7-9	TRBJ2-7	CASSGGTSGGEQYF	TGTGCCAGCAGCGGGGGGACTAGCGGGGGCGAGCAGTACTTC
.	.	TRBV28	TRBJ2-7	CASSLTAYEQYF	TGTGCCAGCAGTTTGACAGCCTACGAGCAGTACTTC
.	.	TRBV5-6	TRBJ2-7	CASSFRVTPSYEQYF	TGTGCCAGCAGCTTCCGGGTTACGCCTTCCTACGAGCAGTACTTC
.	.	TRBV5-4	TRBJ2-3	CASSLRVVDTQYF	TGTGCCAGCAGCTTGCGGGTTGTAGATACGCAGTATTTT
.	.	TRBV18	TRBJ2-2	CASSPLQATNTGELFF	TGTGCCAGCTCACCATTACAGGCAACGAACACCGGGGAGCTGTTTTTT
.	once	TRBV6-6	TRBJ2-2	CASSQESKNTGELFF	TGTGCCAGCAGCCAGGAATCGAAGAACACCGGGGAGCTGTTTTTT
.	few	TRBV6-6	TRBJ2-3	CASSSKDPGHMRYSTDTQYF	TGTGCCAGCAGCTCAAAAGATCCGGGACACATGAGATATTCCACAGATACGCAGTATTTT
TRBD2	.	TRBV7-3	TRBJ2-1	CASSAQPSGAYNEQFF	TGTGCCAGCAGCGCCCAACCTAGCGGGGCCTACAATGAGCAGTTCTTC
.	.	TRBV11-3	TRBJ2-1	CASSLVTGAYNEQFF	TGTGCCAGCAGCTTAGTTACCGGTGCCTACAATGAGCAGTTCTTC
.	.	TRBV28	TRBJ1-5	CASSLGIGRGQPQHF	TGTGCCAGCAGTTTAGGGATAGGGAGGGGCCAGCCCCAGCATTTT